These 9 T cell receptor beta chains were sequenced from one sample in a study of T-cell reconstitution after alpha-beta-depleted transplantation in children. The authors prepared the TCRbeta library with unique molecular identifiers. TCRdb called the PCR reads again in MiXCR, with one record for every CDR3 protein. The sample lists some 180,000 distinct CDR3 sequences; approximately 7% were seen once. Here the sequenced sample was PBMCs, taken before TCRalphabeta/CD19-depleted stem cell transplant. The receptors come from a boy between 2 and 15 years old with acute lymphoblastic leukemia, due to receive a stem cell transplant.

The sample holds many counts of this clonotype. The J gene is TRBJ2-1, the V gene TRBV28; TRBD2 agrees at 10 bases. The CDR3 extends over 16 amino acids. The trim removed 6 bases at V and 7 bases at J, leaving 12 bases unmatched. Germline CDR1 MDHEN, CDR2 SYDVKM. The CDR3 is CASRTSGVGVLNEQFF. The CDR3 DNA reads TGTGCCAGCAGAACTAGCGGGGTTGGGGTTCTGAATGAGCAGTTCTTC. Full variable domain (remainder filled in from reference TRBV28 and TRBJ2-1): DVKVTQSSRYLVKRTGEKVFLECVQDMDHENMFWYRQDPGLGLRLIYFSYDVKMKEKGDIPEGYSVSREKKERFSLILESASTNQTSMYLCASRTSGVGVLNEQFFGPGTRLTVL.

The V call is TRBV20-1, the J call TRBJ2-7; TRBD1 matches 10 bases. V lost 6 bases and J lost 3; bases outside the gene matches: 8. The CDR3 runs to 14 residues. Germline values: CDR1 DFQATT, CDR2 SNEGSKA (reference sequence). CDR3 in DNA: TGCAGTGCGCTGACCGGGACAGGGGTCTACGAGCAGTACTTC. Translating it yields CSALTGTGVYEQYF.

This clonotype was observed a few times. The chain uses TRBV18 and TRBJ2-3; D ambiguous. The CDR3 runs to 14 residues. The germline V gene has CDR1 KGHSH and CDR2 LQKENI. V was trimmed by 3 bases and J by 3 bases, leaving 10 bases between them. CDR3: CASSPRAATDTQYF. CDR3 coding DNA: TGTGCCAGCTCACCGAGAGCAGCTACAGATACGCAGTATTTT.

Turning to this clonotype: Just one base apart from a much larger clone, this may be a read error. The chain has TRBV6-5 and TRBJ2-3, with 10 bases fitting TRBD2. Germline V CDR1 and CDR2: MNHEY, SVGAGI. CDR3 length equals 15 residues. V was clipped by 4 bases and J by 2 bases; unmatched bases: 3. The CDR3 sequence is CASSCGLADTDTQYF. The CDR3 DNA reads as TGTGCCAGCAGTTGCGGACTAGCGGACACAGATACGCAGTATTTT.

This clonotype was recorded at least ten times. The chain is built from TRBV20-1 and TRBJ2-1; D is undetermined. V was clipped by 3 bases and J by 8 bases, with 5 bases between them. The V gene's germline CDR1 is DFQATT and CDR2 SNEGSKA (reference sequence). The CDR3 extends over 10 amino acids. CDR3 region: CSASRYEQFF. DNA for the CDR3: TGCAGTGCTAGTCGGTATGAGCAGTTCTTC.

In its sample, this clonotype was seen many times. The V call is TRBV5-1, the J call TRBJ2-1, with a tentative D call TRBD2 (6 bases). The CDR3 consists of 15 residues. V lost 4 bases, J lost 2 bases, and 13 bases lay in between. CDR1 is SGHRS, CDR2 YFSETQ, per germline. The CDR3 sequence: CASSVGRTTYNEQFF. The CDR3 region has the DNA TGCGCCAGCAGCGTCGGGAGAACGACCTACAATGAGCAGTTCTTC. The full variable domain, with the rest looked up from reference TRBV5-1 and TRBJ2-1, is KAGVTQTPRYLIKTRGQQVTLSCSPISGHRSVSWYQQTPGQGLQFLFEYFSETQRNKGNFPGRFSGRQFSNSRSEMNVSTLELGDSALYLCASSVGRTTYNEQFFGPGTRLTVL.

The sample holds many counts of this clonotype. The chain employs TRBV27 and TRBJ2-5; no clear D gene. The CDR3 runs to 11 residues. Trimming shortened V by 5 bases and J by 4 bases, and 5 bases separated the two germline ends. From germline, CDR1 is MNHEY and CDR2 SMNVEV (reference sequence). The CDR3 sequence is CASSVGETQYF. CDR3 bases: TGTGCCAGCAGTGTCGGAGAGACCCAGTACTTC.

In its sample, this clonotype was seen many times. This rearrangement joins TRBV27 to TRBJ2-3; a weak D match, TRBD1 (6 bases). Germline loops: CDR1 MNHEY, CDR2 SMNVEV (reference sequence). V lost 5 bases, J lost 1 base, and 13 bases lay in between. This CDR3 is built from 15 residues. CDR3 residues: CASSHPGHRTDTQYF. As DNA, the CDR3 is TGTGCCAGCAGTCATCCGGGACATCGCACAGATACGCAGTATTTT.

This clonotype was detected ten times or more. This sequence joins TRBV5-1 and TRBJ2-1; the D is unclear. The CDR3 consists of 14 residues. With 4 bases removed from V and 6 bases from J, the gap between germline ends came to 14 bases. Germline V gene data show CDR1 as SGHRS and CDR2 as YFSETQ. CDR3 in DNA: TGCGCCAGCAGCCCAATGGCCGAGGCCAATGAGCAGTTCTTC. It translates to CASSPMAEANEQFF.